This TCR beta chain was found in a study of OX40 agonist ivuxolimab in advanced cancers. Background for the entire study: The costimulatory receptor OX40 (CD134) was targeted by ivuxolimab, a fully human IgG2 agonistic monoclonal antibody. Intravenous ivuxolimab was administered to patients every 2 weeks at six dose levels: 0.01, 0.1, 0.3, 1.5, 3 and 10 mg/kg. Among the approximately 50 dose-escalation patients, around 19 had hepatocellular carcinoma, 15 melanoma, 9 renal cell carcinoma and 9 head and neck cancer. A male proportion of around 80% and a mean age of 60 years, ranging from 23 to 79, were recorded for the dose-escalation cohort. Prior anti-PD-1, anti-PD-L1 or anti-CTLA-4 therapy was permitted, and checkpoint inhibitors had been received by approximately 39% of dose-escalation patients. Three dose-escalation patients achieved partial responses, one with hepatocellular carcinoma and two with cutaneous melanoma. Peripheral TCRbeta sequencing aimed to test whether ivuxolimab altered TCR sequence diversity and caused clonal T-cell expansion. The paper describes the monotherapy dose-escalation part (N of about 50 patients) of the phase I trial of ivuxolimab.

Patients with a history of autoimmune disease or receiving systemic immunosuppression were excluded from the trial. Peripheral blood for TCR sequencing was drawn from every dose cohort at baseline, at cycle 4 day 1 and at cycle 7 day 1. Samples came from an open-label, multicenter, first-in-human phase I dose-escalation trial of ivuxolimab. The trial enrolled adults with locally advanced or metastatic head and neck squamous cell, hepatocellular, melanoma or renal cell carcinoma. CD4+ and CD8+ T cells were sorted separately from peripheral blood before TCR sequencing. General conclusions and limits of the study: After ivuxolimab, CD8+ T cells had more expanded clones than CD4+ T cells on average. At doses of 0.1 to 3.0 mg/kg, clonal expansion of both CD4+ and CD8+ T cells in blood was seen between baseline and week 6. Low levels of normalized T-cell clonal expansion were also seen in some patients who did not respond. In the 0.1-3.0 mg/kg groups, partial responders had among the lowest normalized peripheral clonal expansion, particularly in CD8+ T cells. Antigen specificity was not determined for the clonally expanded peripheral T cells.

The germline V gene provides CDR1 SGHRS and CDR2 YFSETQ. V loses 3 bases, J loses 0 bases, and the germline ends lie 13 bases apart. There are 16 amino acids in the CDR3, from cysteine to phenylalanine inclusive. Just CDR3 DNA is preserved here, 48 bases in frame from base 1. As to this clone: Its antigen has not been determined. Base qualities are missing; no much larger clone stands one base away.

To sequence the TCRbeta CDR3 region, genomic DNA was isolated from the sorted cells. The immunoSEQ Assay was used to sequence the TCRbeta CDR3 regions. Here the immuneACCESS table is served through TCRdb, limited to in-frame sequences with V and J called. Missing clones are a known gap in these copies; in checked studies unresolved V genes cover under half, and the rest lacks a known reason. Here the sample has over 75,000 clones; about nine tenths occur a single time. Under 2% of the sample goes to the ten largest clones. Material: CD4+ or CD8+ T cells sorted from blood, obtained in a trial of the OX40 agonist ivuxolimab. Recombination joined TRBV5-1 with TRBJ1-3; TRBD1 is possibly the D segment (5 matching bases). This clonotype was sampled from an adult with an advanced solid tumor such as melanoma, head and neck, liver or kidney cancer. The DNA sequence is as follows: TGCGCCAGCAGCTCGTCGGGGGGGTTCTCTGGAAACACCATATATTTT. Its translation is CASSSSGGFSGNTIYF.